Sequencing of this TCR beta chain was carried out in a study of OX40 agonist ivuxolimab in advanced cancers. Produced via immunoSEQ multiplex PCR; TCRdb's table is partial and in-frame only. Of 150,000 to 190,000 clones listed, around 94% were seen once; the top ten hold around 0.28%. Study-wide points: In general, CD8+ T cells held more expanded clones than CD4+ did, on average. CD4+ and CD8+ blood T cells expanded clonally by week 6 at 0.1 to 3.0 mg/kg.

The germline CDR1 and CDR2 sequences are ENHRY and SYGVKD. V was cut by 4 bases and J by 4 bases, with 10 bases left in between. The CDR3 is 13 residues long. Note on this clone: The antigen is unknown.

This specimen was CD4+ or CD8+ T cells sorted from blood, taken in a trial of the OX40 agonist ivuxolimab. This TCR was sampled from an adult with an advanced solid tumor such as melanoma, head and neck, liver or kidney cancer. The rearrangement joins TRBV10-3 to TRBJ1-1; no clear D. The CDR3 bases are TGTGCCATCAGTGTACGTAGTTCCACTGAAGCTTTCTTT. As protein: CAISVRSSTEAFF.